Listed below are T cell receptor beta chains from one sample, sequenced in a study of regulatory T cells in long-lasting Graves disease. TCRdb re-called the multiplex PCR reads with MiXCR, one entry per CDR3 protein. The data contain 400,000 to 500,000 distinct CDR3 sequences, 15% to 20% of them singletons. The same sample was also used in a study of T cells in Graves' hyperthyroidism and ophthalmopathy.

The specimen comprised peripheral blood mononuclear cells (PBMCs), sampled at new diagnosis, from a patient treated with antithyroid drugs. These receptors originate from a woman aged 18-29 years with Graves disease. Both conserved end residues are part of each CDR3. The D gene is left open where the match is weak. Clone size, where shown, is once, few, many, or a class for clones that have expanded.

v_gene: TRBV30
j_gene: TRBJ2-3
abundance: .
d_gene: .
CDR3aa: CAWSDTGRGADTQYF
CDR3nt: TGTGCCTGGAGTGATACAGGGAGGGGTGCAGATACGCAGTATTTT

v_gene: TRBV12-3/TRBV12-4
j_gene: TRBJ2-5
abundance: many
d_gene: TRBD1
CDR3aa: CASSIGRQGRGETQYF
CDR3nt: TGTGCCAGCAGCATCGGTCGACAGGGTAGGGGGGAGACCCAGTACTTC

v_gene: TRBV20-1
j_gene: TRBJ2-1
abundance: .
d_gene: .
CDR3aa: CSVVSGTSYNEQFF
CDR3nt: TGCAGTGTTGTTTCGGGGACCTCCTACAATGAGCAGTTCTTC

v_gene: TRBV6-1
j_gene: TRBJ2-5
abundance: few
d_gene: .
CDR3aa: CASSQDAGKTQYF
CDR3nt: TGTGCCAGCAGTCAGGATGCCGGGAAGACCCAGTACTTC

v_gene: TRBV28
j_gene: TRBJ2-3
abundance: many
d_gene: .
CDR3aa: CASSLSGTDTQYF
CDR3nt: TGTGCCAGCAGCTTAAGTGGCACAGATACGCAGTATTTT

v_gene: TRBV11-2
j_gene: TRBJ2-4
abundance: few
d_gene: TRBD1
CDR3aa: CASSPHRGENIQYF
CDR3nt: TGTGCCAGCAGCCCCCACAGGGGTGAAAACATTCAGTACTTC

v_gene: TRBV5-1
j_gene: TRBJ2-1
abundance: .
d_gene: .
CDR3aa: CASSPTPYDEQFF
CDR3nt: TGCGCCAGCAGCCCGACCCCCTACGATGAGCAGTTCTTC

v_gene: TRBV12-3/TRBV12-4
j_gene: TRBJ2-1
abundance: once
d_gene: TRBD2
CDR3aa: CASSPTGTSGEPRNEQFF
CDR3nt: TGTGCCAGCAGTCCGACCGGGACTAGCGGCGAGCCCCGCAATGAGCAGTTCTTC

v_gene: TRBV7-3
j_gene: TRBJ2-1
abundance: many
d_gene: TRBD2
CDR3aa: CASSSSTSASYNEQFF
CDR3nt: TGTGCCAGCAGCTCGTCAACTAGCGCCTCCTACAATGAGCAGTTCTTC

v_gene: TRBV27
j_gene: TRBJ2-7
abundance: many
d_gene: TRBD2
CDR3aa: CASSLTSGGLEQYF
CDR3nt: TGTGCCAGCAGTTTAACTAGCGGGGGACTGGAGCAGTACTTC

v_gene: TRBV4-1
j_gene: TRBJ2-2
abundance: many
d_gene: .
CDR3aa: CASSQDRVIAGELFF
CDR3nt: TGCGCCAGCAGCCAAGATCGAGTGATCGCCGGGGAGCTGTTTTTT